The T cell receptor beta chain under discussion was sequenced for a study of identifying expanded T cells in peripheral blood. Profiled with immunoSEQ multiplex PCR; TCRdb holds only in-frame clones, not every one. Found here are 75,000 to 90,000 clones, about 87% of them singletons; the top ten hold approximately 7%. The CDR3 has 16 amino acids. Germline loops: CDR1 GTSNPN, CDR2 SVGIG (reference sequence). The ends lost 3 bases at V and 4 bases at J; junction bases unmatched: 9. Source material: blood. The sequence was obtained from a person aged 18 to 75 in good health. The chain carries TRBV30 and TRBJ2-3; 11 bases align to TRBD2. The CDR3 nucleotides read TGTGCCTGGAGGGTGCCGGGACTAGCGGCGGCAGATACGCAGTATTTT. Protein: CAWRVPGLAAADTQYF.